This T cell receptor (beta chain) is from a study of CD8 T cells in Susac syndrome. With random hexamers, reverse transcription was performed on about 0.5 to 1 ug of RNA. TCRdb re-derived calls from the immunoSEQ multiplex PCR reads in MiXCR, one entry per CDR3 protein. The repertoire holds roughly 75,000 distinct CDR3 sequences, with around 93% as singletons. V was clipped by 1 base and J by 1 base; unmatched bases: 9. This CDR3 is 18 amino acids long. Germline assignment: CDR1 SGHVS and CDR2 FQNEAQ. The V gene is TRBV7-8, the J gene TRBJ2-3; TRBD2 matches at 9 bases. The clonotype comes from a human donor with Susac syndrome. The sample comprised CD4+ T cells from PBMCs. CDR3 sequence reads: CASSLVWRGGRGTDTQYF. CDR3 bases: TGTGCCAGCAGCTTAGTCTGGCGGGGGGGCCGAGGCACAGATACGCAGTATTTT.